The subject of this entry is one T cell receptor beta chain. Antigen specificity is unknown. The data were obtained in a study of cytomegalovirus exposure and HLA in healthy donors. Study information: The study placed 70% to 85% of its 398 genotyped donors in the Caucasian-associated ancestry cluster.

Overall study results and limits: HLA alleles were associated with 17,000 or so TCR beta sequences in a later analysis at 0.05 false discovery rate.

CDR1 MDHEN and CDR2 SYDVKM come from the germline V gene. The CDR3 totals 14 residues. V lost 6 bases to trimming and J lost 5 bases; unmatched junction nucleotides: 7. This PCR relied on a set of 60 Vbeta primers and 13 Jbeta primers. TCRdb's copy holds only in-frame clones and misses some; the assay was immunoSEQ multiplex PCR. The sample contains 150,000 to 200,000 clones, roughly 70% of which appear only once. This receptor was identified in a male donor in good health and CMV-seronegative. Material: PBMCs. The chain links TRBV28 to TRBJ1-5, with TRBD1 identical over 7 bases. CDR3 bases: TGTGCCAGCAGGGATTCGACAGGGCATCAGCCCCAGCATTTT. This codes for CASRDSTGHQPQHF.